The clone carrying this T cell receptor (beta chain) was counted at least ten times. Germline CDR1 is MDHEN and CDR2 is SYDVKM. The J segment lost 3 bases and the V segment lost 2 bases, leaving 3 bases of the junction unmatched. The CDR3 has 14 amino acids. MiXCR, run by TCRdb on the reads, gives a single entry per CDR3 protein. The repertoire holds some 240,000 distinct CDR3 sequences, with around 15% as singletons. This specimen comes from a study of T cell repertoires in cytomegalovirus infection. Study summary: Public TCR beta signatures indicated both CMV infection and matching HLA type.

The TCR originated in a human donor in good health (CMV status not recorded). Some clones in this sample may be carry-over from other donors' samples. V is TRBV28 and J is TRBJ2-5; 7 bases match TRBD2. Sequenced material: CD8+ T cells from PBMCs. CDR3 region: CASSLVGGKETQYF. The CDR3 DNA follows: TGTGCCAGCAGTTTAGTCGGGGGGAAAGAGACCCAGTACTTC. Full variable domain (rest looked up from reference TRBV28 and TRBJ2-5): DVKVTQSSRYLVKRTGEKVFLECVQDMDHENMFWYRQDPGLGLRLIYFSYDVKMKEKGDIPEGYSVSREKKERFSLILESASTNQTSMYLCASSLVGGKETQYFGPGTRLLVL.